This TCR beta chain is from a study of early T cells in non-severe SARS-CoV-2 infection. V was clipped by 7 bases and J by 1 base; unmatched bases: 4. The CDR3 extends over 14 amino acids. CDR1 is SGHRS, CDR2 YFSETQ, per germline. TCRdb re-called the 5' RACE reads with MiXCR, one entry per CDR3 protein. Here the sample spans 85,000 to 120,000 distinct CDR3 sequences, less than 15% being singletons. This receptor was identified in an adult who was a healthcare worker with PCR-confirmed SARS-CoV-2 infection or an uninfected control (not recorded which). The rearrangement joins TRBV5-1 to TRBJ2-2; TRBD1 matches at 7 bases. The sequencing sample was made of whole blood. This CDR3 reads CASQTGLNTGELFF. DNA for the CDR3: TGCGCCAGCCAGACAGGGTTGAACACCGGGGAGCTGTTTTTT.